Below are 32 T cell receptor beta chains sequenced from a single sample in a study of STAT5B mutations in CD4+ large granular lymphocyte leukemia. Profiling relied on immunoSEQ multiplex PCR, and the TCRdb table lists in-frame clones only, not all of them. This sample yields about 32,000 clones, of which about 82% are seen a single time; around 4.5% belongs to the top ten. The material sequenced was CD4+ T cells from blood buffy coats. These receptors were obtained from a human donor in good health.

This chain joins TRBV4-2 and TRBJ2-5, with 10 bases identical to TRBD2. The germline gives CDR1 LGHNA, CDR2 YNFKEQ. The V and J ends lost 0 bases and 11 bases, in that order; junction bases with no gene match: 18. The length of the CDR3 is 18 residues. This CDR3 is CASSQDLGRAGGPREQYF. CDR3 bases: TGTGCCAGCAGCCAAGATCTTGGTCGAGCGGGAGGGCCTCGAGAGCAGTACTTC.

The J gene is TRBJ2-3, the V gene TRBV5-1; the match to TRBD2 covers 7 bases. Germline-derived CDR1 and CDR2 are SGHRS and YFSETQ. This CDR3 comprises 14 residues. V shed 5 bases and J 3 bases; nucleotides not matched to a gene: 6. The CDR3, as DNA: TGCGCCAGCAGTAGTGGGAGGGCTACAGATACGCAGTATTTT. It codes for CASSSGRATDTQYF.

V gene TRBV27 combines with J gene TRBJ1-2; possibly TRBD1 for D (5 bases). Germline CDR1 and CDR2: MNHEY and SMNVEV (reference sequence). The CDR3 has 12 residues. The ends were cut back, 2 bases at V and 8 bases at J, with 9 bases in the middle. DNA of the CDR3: TGTGCCAGCAGTTTAGCAGGGAGGGGCTACACCTTC. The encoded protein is CASSLAGRGYTF.

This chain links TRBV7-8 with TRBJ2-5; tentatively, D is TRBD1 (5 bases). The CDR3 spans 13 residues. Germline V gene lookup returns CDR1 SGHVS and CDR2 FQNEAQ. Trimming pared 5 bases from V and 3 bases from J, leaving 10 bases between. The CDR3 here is CASSPPREETQYF. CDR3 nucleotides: TGTGCCAGCAGCCCCCCCAGGGAAGAGACCCAGTACTTC.

CDR3 in DNA: TGTGCCAGCAGGGACGACAGGATGTCGAATCAGCCCCAGCATTTT. It yields the protein CASRDDRMSNQPQHF. This chain uses TRBV6-6 with TRBJ1-5, with D possibly matching TRBD1 (6 bases). V lost 6 bases and J 4 bases, leaving 16 bases between the germline ends. Germline CDR1 and CDR2: MNHNY and SVGAGI (reference sequence). The CDR3 sequence is 15 residues long.

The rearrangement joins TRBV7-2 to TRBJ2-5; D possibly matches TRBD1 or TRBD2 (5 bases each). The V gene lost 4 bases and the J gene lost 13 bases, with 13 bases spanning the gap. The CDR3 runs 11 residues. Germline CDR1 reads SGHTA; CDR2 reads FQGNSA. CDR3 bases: TGTGCCAGCAGCTCTACCGGGACGTGGTACTTC. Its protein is CASSSTGTWYF.

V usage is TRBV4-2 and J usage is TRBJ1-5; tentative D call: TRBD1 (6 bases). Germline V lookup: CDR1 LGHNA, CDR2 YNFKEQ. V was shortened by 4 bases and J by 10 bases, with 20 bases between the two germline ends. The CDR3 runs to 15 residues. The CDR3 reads CASSPRTEGMGPQHF. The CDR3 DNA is TGTGCCAGCAGCCCCCGGACAGAAGGGATGGGACCCCAGCATTTT.

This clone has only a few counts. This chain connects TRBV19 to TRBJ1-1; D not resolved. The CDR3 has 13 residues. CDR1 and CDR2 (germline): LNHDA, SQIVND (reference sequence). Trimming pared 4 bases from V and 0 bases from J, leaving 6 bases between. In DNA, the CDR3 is TGTGCCAGTAGTACTCAAATGAACACTGAAGCTTTCTTT. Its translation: CASSTQMNTEAFF.

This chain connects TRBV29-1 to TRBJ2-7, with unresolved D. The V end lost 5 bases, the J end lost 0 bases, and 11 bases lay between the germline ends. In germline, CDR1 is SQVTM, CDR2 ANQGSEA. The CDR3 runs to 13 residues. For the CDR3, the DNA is TGCAGCGTTTACACCCCGCCCTCCTACGAGCAGTACTTC. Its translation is CSVYTPPSYEQYF.

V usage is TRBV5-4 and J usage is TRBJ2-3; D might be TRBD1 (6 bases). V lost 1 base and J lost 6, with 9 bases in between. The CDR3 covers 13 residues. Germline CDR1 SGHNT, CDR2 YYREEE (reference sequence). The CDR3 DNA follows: TGTGCCAGCAGCTTGTTCCAGGGGGATACGCAGTATTTT. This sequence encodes CASSLFQGDTQYF.

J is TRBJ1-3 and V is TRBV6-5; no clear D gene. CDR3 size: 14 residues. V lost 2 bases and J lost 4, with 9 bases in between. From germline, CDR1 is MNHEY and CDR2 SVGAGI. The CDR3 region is CASSYGLGGNTIYF. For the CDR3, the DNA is TGTGCCAGCAGTTACGGCCTCGGAGGAAACACCATATATTTT.

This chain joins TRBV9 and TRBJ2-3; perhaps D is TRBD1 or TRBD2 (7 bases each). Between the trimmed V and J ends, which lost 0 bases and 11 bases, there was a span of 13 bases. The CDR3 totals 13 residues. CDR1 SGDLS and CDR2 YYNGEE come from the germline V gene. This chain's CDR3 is CASSVVGGTEQYF. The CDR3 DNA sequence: TGTGCCAGCAGCGTAGTGGGAGGGACAGAGCAGTATTTT.

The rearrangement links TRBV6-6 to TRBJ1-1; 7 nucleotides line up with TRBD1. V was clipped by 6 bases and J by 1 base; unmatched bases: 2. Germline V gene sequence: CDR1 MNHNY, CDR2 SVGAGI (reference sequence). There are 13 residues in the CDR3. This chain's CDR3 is CASSRDRNTEAFF. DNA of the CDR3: TGTGCCAGCAGCCGGGACAGGAACACTGAAGCTTTCTTT.

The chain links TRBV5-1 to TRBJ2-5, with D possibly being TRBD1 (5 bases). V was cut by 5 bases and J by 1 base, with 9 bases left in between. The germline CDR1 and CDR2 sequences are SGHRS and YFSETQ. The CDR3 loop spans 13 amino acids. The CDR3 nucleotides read TGCGCCAGCAGTTACCAGGGCCAAGAGACCCAGTACTTC. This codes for CASSYQGQETQYF.

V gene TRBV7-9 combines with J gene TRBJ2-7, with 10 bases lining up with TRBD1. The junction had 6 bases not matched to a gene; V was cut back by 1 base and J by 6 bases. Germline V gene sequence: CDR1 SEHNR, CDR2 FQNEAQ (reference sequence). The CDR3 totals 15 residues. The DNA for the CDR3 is TGTGCCAGCAGCTTAGAGGGGACAGGGGCGGTCGAGCAGTACTTC. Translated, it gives CASSLEGTGAVEQYF.

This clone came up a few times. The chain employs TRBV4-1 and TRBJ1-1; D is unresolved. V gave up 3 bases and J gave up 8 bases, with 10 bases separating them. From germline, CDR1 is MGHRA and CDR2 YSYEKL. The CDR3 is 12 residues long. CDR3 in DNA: TGCGCCAGCAGCCATCCAAGCGAGGAAGCTTTCTTT. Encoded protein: CASSHPSEEAFF.

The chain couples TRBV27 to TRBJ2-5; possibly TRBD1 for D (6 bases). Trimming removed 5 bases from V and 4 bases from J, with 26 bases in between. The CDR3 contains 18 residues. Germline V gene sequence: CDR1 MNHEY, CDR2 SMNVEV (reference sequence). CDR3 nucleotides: TGTGCCAGCAGTCTACAGGGTGGGACACACTACAATCGAGAGACCCAGTACTTC. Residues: CASSLQGGTHYNRETQYF.

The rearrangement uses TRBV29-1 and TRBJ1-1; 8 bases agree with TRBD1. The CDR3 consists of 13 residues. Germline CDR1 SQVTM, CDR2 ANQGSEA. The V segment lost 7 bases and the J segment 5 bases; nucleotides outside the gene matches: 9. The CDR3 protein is CSASTGAQTEAFF. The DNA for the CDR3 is TGCAGCGCTTCGACAGGGGCCCAGACTGAAGCTTTCTTT.

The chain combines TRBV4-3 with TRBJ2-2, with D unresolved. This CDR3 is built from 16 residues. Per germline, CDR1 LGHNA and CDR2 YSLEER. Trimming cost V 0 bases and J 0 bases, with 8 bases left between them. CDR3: CASSQDARANTGELFF. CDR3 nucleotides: TGCGCCAGCAGCCAAGACGCTAGAGCGAACACCGGGGAGCTGTTTTTT.

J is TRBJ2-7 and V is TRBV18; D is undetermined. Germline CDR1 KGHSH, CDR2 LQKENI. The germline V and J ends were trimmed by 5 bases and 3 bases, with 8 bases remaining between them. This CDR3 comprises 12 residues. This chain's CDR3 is CASSDLYYEQYF. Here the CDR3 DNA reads TGTGCCAGCTCAGATTTATACTACGAGCAGTACTTC.

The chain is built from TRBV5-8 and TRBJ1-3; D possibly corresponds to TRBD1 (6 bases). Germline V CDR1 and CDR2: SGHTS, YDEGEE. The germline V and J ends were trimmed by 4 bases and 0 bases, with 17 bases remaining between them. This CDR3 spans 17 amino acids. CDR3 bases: TGTGCCAGCAGCCACCCCTCAACAGGGAGCTCTGGAAACACCATATATTTT. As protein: CASSHPSTGSSGNTIYF.

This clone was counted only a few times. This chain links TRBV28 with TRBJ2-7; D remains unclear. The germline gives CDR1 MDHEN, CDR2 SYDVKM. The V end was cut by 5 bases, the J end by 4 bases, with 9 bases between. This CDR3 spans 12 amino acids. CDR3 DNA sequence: TGTGCCAGCAGTCCTCCCGGGTACGAGCAGTACTTC. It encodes CASSPPGYEQYF. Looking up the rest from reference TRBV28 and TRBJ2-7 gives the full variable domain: DVKVTQSSRYLVKRTGEKVFLECVQDMDHENMFWYRQDPGLGLRLIYFSYDVKMKEKGDIPEGYSVSREKKERFSLILESASTNQTSMYLCASSPPGYEQYFGPGTRLTVT.

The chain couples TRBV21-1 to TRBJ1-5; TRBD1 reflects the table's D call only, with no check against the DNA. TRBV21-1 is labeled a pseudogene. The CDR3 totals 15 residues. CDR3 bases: TGTGCCAGCAGCAAAGGAGAGGGGGCAGGTCAGCCCCAGCATTTT. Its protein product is CASSKGEGAGQPQHF.

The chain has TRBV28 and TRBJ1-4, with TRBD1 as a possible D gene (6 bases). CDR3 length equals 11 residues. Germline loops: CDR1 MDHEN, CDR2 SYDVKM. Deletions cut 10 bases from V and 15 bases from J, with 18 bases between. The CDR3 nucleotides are TGTGCCACCTTTAGAGGACAGTTTTTGTTTTTT. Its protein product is CATFRGQFLFF.

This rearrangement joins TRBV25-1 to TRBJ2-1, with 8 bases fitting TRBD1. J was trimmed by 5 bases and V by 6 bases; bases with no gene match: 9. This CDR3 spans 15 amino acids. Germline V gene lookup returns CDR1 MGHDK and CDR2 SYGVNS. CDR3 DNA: TGTGCCAGCAGAGGGACAGGTGGCTCGGACAATGAGCAGTTCTTC. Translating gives CASRGTGGSDNEQFF.

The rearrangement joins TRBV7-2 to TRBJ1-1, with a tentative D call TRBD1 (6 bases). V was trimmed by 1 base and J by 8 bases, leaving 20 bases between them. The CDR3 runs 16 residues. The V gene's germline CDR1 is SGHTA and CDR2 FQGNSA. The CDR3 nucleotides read TGTGCCAGCAGCTTAGACCCCGGGGGGGGCGCAGGGGAAGCTTTCTTT. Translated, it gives CASSLDPGGGAGEAFF.

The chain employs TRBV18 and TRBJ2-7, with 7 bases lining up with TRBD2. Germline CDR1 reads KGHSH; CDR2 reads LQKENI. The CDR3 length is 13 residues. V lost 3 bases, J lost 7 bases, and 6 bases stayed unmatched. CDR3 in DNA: TGTGCCAGCTCACCCGGGACTATAGGGGAGCAGTACTTC. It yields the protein CASSPGTIGEQYF.

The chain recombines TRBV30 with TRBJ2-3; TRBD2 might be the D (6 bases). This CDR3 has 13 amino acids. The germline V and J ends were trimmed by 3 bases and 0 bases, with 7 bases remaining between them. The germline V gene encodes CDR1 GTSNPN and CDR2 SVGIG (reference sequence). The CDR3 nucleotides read TGTGCCTGGAGGGAGGGAAGCACAGATACGCAGTATTTT. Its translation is CAWREGSTDTQYF.

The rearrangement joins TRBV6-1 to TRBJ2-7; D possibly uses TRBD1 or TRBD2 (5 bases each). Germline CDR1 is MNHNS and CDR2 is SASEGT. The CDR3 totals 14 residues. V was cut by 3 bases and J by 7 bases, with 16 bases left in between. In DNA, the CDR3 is TGTGCCAGCAGTGATCCCGGGACGCAGGGTGAGCAGTACTTC. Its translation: CASSDPGTQGEQYF.

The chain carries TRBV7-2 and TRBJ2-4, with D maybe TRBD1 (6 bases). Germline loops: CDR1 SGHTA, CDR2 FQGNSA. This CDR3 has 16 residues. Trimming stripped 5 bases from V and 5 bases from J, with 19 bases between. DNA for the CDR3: TGTGCCAGCAGCGGGCACCAAACAGGGCTGGAAAACATTCAGTACTTC. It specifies CASSGHQTGLENIQYF.

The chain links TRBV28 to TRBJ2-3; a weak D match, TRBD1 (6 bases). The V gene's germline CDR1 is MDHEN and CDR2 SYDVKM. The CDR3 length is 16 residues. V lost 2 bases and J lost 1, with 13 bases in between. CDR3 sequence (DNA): TGTGCCAGCAGTTTACCCCCAGGGGCCGGCACAGATACGCAGTATTTT. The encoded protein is CASSLPPGAGTDTQYF. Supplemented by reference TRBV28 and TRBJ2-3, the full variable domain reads DVKVTQSSRYLVKRTGEKVFLECVQDMDHENMFWYRQDPGLGLRLIYFSYDVKMKEKGDIPEGYSVSREKKERFSLILESASTNQTSMYLCASSLPPGAGTDTQYFGPGTRLTVL.

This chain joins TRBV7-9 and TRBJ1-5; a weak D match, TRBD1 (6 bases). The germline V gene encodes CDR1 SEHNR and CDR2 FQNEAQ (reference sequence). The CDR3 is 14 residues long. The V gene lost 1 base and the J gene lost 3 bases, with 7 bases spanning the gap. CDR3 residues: CASSLGTVNQPQHF. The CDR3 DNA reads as TGTGCCAGCAGCTTAGGGACAGTCAATCAGCCCCAGCATTTT. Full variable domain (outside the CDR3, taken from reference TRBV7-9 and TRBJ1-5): DTGVSQNPRHKITKRGQNVTFRCDPISEHNRLYWYRQTLGQGPEFLTYFQNEAQLEKSRLLSDRFSAERPKGSFSTLEIQRTEQGDSAMYLCASSLGTVNQPQHFGDGTRLSIL.